Following are 8 T cell receptor beta chains from one sample sequenced in a study of early T cells in non-severe SARS-CoV-2 infection. TCRdb re-called the 5' RACE reads with MiXCR, one entry per CDR3 protein. This sample carries about 30,000 distinct CDR3 sequences, 5.5% to 6% of them seen once, and the ten largest clones take over 10%. Specimen: whole blood. All receptors derive from an adult who was a healthcare worker with PCR-confirmed SARS-CoV-2 infection or an uninfected control (not recorded which).

This clonotype was detected ten times or more. This chain links TRBV7-8 with TRBJ2-5; D gene unclear. The CDR3 runs 12 residues. Germline values: CDR1 SGHVS, CDR2 FQNEAQ. Trimming stripped 8 bases from V and 0 bases from J, with 7 bases between. As DNA, the CDR3 is TGTGCCAGCTCTGCGTACCAAGAGACCCAGTACTTC. This codes for CASSAYQETQYF.

This clonotype was counted many times. The chain uses TRBV9 and TRBJ2-1; perhaps D is TRBD1 or TRBD2 (6 bases each). Germline-derived CDR1 and CDR2 are SGDLS and YYNGEE. Trimming cost V 0 bases and J 8 bases, with 9 bases left between them. This CDR3 spans 13 amino acids. The CDR3 is CASSVEGGYEQFF. The CDR3 DNA is TGTGCCAGCAGCGTAGAGGGGGGCTATGAGCAGTTCTTC.

This clonotype was counted many times. This chain joins TRBV29-1 and TRBJ1-4; 7 bases are shared with TRBD1. CDR1 SQVTM and CDR2 ANQGSEA come from the germline V gene. The CDR3 consists of 13 residues. The V gene end was trimmed by 7 bases and the J gene end by 6 bases; junction bases not matched to a gene: 8. The CDR3 bases are TGCAGCGCGCTCGACAGGGAAGATGAAAAACTGTTTTTT. Encoded protein: CSALDREDEKLFF. Together with reference TRBV29-1 and TRBJ1-4, the CDR3 gives the full variable domain: SAVISQKPSRDICQRGTSLTIQCQVDSQVTMMFWYRQQPGQSLTLIATANQGSEATYESGFVIDKFPISRPNLTFSTLTVSNMSPEDSSIYLCSALDREDEKLFFGSGTQLSVL.

This clonotype was seen many times. In DNA form, the CDR3 reads TGTGCCAGCAGTGGCTCCACTAGCGGGGTTGCTGAGCAGTTCTTC. Translation gives CASSGSTSGVAEQFF. V gene TRBV9 combines with J gene TRBJ2-1; 10 nucleotides match TRBD2. V was pared by 5 bases and J by 9 bases, with 11 bases of the junction left unmatched. CDR3 length equals 15 residues. Germline V gene data show CDR1 as SGDLS and CDR2 as YYNGEE.

This clonotype was detected ten times or more. CDR3 sequence (DNA): TGCAGCGTTGAAGAGGGGAAAGCTGAAGCTTTCTTT. It is translated as CSVEEGKAEAFF. The rearrangement joins TRBV29-1 to TRBJ1-1, with D uncertain. The CDR3 contains 12 residues. Germline loops: CDR1 SQVTM, CDR2 ANQGSEA. The V end lost 0 bases, the J end lost 6 bases, and 8 bases lay between the germline ends.

This clonotype has a count of ten or more. The rearrangement links TRBV7-9 to TRBJ2-3, with D perhaps TRBD1 or TRBD2 (5 bases each). Germline CDR1 SEHNR, CDR2 FQNEAQ (reference sequence). CDR3 size: 14 residues. Trimming shortened V by 0 bases and J by 10 bases, and 14 bases separated the two germline ends. This chain's CDR3 is CASSLARAGSAQYF. The CDR3 DNA sequence: TGTGCCAGCAGCTTAGCCAGGGCGGGCAGTGCGCAGTATTTT.

In its sample, this clonotype was seen many times. The chain employs TRBV18 and TRBJ2-5; 10 bases agree with TRBD1. Germline CDR1 and CDR2: KGHSH and LQKENI. This CDR3 is built from 15 residues. J was trimmed by 0 bases and V by 4 bases; bases with no gene match: 2. The CDR3 coding sequence is TGTGCCAGCTCACGGGACAGGGGCGACCAAGAGACCCAGTACTTC. Translated, it gives CASSRDRGDQETQYF. Full variable domain (remainder filled in from reference TRBV18 and TRBJ2-5): NAGVMQNPRHLVRRRGQEARLRCSPMKGHSHVYWYRQLPEEGLKFMVYLQKENIIDESGMPKERFSAEFPKEGPSILRIQQVVRGDSAAYFCASSRDRGDQETQYFGPGTRLLVL.

This clonotype was detected a few times. This rearrangement joins TRBV13 to TRBJ1-1; D perhaps matches TRBD1 (6 bases). Germline-derived CDR1 and CDR2 are PRHDT and FYEKMQ (reference sequence). Trimming cost V 5 bases and J 4 bases, with 17 bases left between them. This CDR3 is built from 15 residues. The CDR3 loop reads CASSREGGSSTEAFF. DNA for the CDR3: TGTGCCAGCAGCAGAGAGGGGGGCTCGTCCACTGAAGCTTTCTTT.